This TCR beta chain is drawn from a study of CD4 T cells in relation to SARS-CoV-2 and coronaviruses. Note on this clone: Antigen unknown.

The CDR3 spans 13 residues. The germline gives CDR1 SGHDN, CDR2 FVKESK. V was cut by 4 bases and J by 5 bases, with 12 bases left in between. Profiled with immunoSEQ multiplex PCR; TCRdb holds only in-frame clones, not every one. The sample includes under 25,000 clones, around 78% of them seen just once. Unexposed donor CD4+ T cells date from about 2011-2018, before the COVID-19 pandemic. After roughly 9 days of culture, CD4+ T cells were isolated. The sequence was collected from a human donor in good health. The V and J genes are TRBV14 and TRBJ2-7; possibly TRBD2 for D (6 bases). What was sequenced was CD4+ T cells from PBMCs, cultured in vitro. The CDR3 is CASSPVGGDEQYF. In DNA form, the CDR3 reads TGTGCCAGCAGCCCCGTCGGCGGGGACGAGCAGTACTTC.